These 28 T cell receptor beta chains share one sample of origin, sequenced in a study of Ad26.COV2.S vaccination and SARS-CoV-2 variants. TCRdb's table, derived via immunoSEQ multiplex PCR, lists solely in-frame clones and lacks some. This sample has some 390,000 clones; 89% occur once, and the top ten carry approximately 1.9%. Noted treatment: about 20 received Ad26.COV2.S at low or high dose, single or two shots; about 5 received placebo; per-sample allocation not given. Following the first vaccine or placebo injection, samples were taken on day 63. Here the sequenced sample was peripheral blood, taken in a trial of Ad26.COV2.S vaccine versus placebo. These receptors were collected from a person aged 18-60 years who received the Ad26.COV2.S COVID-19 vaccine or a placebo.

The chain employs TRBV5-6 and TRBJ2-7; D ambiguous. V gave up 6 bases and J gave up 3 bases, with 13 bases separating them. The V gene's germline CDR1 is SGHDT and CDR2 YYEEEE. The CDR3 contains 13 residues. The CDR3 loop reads CASIASGFYEQYF. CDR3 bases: TGTGCCAGCATCGCTTCTGGGTTCTACGAGCAGTACTTC.

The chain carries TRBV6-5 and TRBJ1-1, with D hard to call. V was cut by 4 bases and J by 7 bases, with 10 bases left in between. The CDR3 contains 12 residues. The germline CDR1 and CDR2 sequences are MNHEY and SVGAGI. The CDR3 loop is CASSLMSGEAFF. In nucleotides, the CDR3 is TGTGCCAGCAGTTTAATGTCAGGTGAAGCTTTCTTT.

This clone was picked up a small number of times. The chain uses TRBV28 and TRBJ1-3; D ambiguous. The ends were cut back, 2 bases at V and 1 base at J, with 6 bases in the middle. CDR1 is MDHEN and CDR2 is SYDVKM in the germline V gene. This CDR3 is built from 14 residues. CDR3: CASSLPRSGNTIYF. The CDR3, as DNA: TGTGCCAGCAGTTTACCCCGGTCTGGAAACACCATATATTTT.

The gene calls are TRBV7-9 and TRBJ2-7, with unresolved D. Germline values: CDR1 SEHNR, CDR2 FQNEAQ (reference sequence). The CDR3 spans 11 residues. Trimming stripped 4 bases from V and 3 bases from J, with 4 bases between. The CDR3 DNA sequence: TGTGCCAGCAGCTATGACTACGAGCAGTACTTC. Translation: CASSYDYEQYF.

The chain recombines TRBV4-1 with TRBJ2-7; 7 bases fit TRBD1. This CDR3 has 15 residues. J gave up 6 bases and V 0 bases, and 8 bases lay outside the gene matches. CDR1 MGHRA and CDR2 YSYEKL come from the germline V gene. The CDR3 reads CASSQEVEGAGEQYF. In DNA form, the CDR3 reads TGCGCCAGCAGCCAAGAGGTCGAGGGGGCGGGCGAGCAGTACTTC.

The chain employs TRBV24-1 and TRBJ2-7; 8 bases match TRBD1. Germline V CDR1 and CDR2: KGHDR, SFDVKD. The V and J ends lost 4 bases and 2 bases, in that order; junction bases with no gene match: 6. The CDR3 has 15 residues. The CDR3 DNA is TGTGCCACCAGTGACGGACAGGGTGAAACCTACGAGCAGTACTTC. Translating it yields CATSDGQGETYEQYF.

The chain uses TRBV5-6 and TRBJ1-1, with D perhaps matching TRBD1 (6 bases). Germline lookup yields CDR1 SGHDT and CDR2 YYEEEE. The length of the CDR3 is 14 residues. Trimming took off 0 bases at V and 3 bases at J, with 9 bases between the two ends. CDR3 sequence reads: CASSLVQGDTEAFF. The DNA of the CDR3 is TGTGCCAGCAGCTTGGTACAGGGAGACACTGAAGCTTTCTTT.

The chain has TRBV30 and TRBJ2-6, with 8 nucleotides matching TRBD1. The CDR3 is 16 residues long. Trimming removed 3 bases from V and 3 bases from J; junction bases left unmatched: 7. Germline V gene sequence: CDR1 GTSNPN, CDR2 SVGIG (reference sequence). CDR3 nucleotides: TGTGCCTGGAGAAAGCAGGGGGCTTTTGGGGCCAACGTCCTGACTTTC. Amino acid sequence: CAWRKQGAFGANVLTF.

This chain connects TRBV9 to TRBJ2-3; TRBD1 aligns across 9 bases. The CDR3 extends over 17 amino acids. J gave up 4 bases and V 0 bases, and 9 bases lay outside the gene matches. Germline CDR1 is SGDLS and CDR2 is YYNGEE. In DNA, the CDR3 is TGTGCCAGCAGCGTAGAACAGGGGGCATTCTCGGCAGATACGCAGTATTTT. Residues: CASSVEQGAFSADTQYF.

The CDR3 nucleotides are TGTGCCAGCAGCCCCCGACAGTCCGGTGAGCAGTTCTTC. It encodes CASSPRQSGEQFF. The chain couples TRBV9 to TRBJ2-1; tentative D call: TRBD1 (5 bases). Trimming cost V 4 bases and J 9 bases, with 14 bases left between them. The germline gives CDR1 SGDLS, CDR2 YYNGEE. The CDR3 is 13 amino acids.

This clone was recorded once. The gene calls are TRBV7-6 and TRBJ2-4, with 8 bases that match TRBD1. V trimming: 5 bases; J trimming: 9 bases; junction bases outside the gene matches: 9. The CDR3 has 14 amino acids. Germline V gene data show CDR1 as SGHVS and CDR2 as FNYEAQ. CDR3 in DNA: TGTGCCAGCAGCGTAGGACAGGGAAGCGGCATTCAGTACTTC. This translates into CASSVGQGSGIQYF.

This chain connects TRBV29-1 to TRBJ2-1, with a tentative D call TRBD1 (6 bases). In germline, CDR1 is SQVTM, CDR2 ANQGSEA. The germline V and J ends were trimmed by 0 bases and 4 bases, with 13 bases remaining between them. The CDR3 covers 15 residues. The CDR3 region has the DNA TGCAGCGTTGAAGATTGGGGTCAGGGGTACAATGAGCAGTTCTTC. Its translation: CSVEDWGQGYNEQFF.

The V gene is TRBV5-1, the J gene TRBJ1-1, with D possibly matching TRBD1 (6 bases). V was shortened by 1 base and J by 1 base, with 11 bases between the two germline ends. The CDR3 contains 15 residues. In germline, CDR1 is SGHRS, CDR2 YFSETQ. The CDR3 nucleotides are TGCGCCAGCAGCTTGTATCAGGGGTCGAACACTGAAGCTTTCTTT. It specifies CASSLYQGSNTEAFF.

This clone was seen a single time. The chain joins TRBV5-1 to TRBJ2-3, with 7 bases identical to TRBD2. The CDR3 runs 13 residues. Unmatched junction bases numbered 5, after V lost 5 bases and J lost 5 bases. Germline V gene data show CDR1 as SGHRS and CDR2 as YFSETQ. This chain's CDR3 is CASRGGPGDTQYF. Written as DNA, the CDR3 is TGCGCCAGCAGGGGAGGGCCAGGAGATACGCAGTATTTT.

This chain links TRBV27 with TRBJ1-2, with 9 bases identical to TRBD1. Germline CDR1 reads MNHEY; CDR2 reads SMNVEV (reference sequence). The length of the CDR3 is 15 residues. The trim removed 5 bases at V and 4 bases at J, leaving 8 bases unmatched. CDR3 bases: TGTGCCAGCAGTACTCCGGGACAGGGTTCCTATGGCTACACCTTC. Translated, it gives CASSTPGQGSYGYTF.

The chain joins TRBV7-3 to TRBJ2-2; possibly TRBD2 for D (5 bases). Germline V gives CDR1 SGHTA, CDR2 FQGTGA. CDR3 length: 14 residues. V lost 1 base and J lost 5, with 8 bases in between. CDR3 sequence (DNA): TGTGCCAGCAGCTTAAACCCGGGGACCGGGGAGCTGTTTTTT. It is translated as CASSLNPGTGELFF.

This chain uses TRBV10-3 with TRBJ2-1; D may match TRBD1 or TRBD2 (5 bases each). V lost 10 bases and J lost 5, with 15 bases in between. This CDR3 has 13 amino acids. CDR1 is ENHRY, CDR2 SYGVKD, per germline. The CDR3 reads CATTLGTHNEQFF. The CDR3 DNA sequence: TGTGCCACCACCCTTGGGACCCACAATGAGCAGTTCTTC.

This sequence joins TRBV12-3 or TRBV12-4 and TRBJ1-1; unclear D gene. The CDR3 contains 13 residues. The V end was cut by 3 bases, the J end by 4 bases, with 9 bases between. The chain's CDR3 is CASSFIGFTEAFF. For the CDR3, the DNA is TGTGCCAGCAGTTTTATAGGGTTCACTGAAGCTTTCTTT.

CDR3: CASSHNRQGVSYGYTF. CDR3 bases: TGCGCCAGCAGCCACAACCGACAGGGGGTGAGCTATGGCTACACCTTC. The gene calls are TRBV4-3 and TRBJ1-2; 9 bases map to TRBD1. Germline V CDR1 and CDR2: LGHNA, YSLEER. The CDR3 consists of 16 residues. Trimming took 3 bases from V and 4 from J; bases not matched to a gene: 9.

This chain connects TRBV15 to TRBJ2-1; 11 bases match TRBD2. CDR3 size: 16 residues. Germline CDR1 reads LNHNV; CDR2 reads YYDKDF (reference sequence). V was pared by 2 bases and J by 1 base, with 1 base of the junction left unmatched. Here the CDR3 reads CATSRLAGGSYNEQFF. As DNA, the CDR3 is TGTGCCACCAGCAGACTAGCGGGAGGTTCCTACAATGAGCAGTTCTTC. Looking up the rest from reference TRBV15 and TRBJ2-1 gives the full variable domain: DAMVIQNPRYQVTQFGKPVTLSCSQTLNHNVMYWYQQKSSQAPKLLFHYYDKDFNNEADTPDNFQSRRPNTSFCFLDIRSPGLGDTAMYLCATSRLAGGSYNEQFFGPGTRLTVL.

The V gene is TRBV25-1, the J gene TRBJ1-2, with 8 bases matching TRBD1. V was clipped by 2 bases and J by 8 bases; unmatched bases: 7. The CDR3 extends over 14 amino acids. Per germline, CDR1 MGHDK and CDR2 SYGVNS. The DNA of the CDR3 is TGTGCCAGCAGTGAACCCGGACAGGGCAGAGGCTACACCTTC. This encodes CASSEPGQGRGYTF.

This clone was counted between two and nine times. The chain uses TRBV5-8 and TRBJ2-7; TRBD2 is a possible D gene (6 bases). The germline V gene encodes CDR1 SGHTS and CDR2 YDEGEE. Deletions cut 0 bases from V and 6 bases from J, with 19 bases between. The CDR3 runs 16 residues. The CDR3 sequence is CASSLGVSGAGGEQYF. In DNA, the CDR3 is TGTGCCAGCAGCTTGGGAGTCTCGGGAGCCGGGGGCGAGCAGTACTTC.

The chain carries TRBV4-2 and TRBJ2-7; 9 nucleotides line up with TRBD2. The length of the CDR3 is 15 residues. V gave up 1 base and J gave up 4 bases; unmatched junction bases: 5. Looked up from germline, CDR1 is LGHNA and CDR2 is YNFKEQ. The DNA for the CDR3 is TGTGCCAGCAGCCAAGGGCGGGAGGGCCTTTACGAGCAGTACTTC. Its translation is CASSQGREGLYEQYF.

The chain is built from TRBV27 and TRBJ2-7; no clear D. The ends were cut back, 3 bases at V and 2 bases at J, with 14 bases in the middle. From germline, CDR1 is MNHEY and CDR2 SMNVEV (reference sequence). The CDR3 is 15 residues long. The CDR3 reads CASSFQDAGPYEQYF. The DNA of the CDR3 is TGTGCCAGCAGTTTCCAGGACGCAGGCCCCTACGAGCAGTACTTC.

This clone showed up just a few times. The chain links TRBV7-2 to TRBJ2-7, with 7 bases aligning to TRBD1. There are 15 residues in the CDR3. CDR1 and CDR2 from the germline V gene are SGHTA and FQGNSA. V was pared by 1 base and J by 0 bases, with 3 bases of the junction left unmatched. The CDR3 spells CASSLEPGGSYEQYF. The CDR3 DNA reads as TGTGCCAGCAGCTTAGAGCCAGGGGGCTCCTACGAGCAGTACTTC.

The CDR3 is CASSQETIVARDTQYF. The CDR3, as DNA: TGTGCCAGCAGCCAAGAAACAATTGTAGCGCGGGATACGCAGTATTTT. J is TRBJ2-3 and V is TRBV14; TRBD2 is a possible D gene (5 bases). The CDR3 runs 16 residues. V was shortened by 0 bases and J by 6 bases, with 16 bases between the two germline ends. Germline-derived CDR1 and CDR2 are SGHDN and FVKESK. The variable domain in full, completed from reference TRBV14 and TRBJ2-3, reads EAGVTQFPSHSVIEKGQTVTLRCDPISGHDNLYWYRRVMGKEIKFLLHFVKESKQDESGMPNNRFLAERTGGTYSTLKVQPAELEDSGVYFCASSQETIVARDTQYFGPGTRLTVL.

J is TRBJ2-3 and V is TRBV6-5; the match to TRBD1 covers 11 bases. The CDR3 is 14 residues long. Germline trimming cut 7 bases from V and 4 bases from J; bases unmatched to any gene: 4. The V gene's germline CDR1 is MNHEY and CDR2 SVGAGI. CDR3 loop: CASKRTGGSDTQYF. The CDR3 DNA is TGTGCCAGCAAACGGACAGGGGGCTCAGATACGCAGTATTTT.

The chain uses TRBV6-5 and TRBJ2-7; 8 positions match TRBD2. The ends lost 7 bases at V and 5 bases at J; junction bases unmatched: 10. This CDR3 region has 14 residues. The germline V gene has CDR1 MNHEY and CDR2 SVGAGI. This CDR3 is CASTRRAGGHEQYF. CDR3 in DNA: TGTGCCAGCACCAGGAGGGCGGGAGGCCACGAGCAGTACTTC.